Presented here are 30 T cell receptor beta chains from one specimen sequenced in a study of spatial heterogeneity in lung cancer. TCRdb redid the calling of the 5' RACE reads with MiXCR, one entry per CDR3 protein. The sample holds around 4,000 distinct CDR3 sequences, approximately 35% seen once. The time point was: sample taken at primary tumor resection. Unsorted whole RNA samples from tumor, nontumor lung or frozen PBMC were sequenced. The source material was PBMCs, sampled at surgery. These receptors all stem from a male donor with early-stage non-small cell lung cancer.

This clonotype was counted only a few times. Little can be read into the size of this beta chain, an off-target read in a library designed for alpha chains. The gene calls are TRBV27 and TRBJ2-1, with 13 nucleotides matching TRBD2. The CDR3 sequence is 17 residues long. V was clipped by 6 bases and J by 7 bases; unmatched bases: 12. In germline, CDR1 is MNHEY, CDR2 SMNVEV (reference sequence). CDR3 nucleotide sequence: TGTGCCAGCAGCCGCGTGACCGGGACTAGCGGGGTTAATGAGCAGTTCTTC. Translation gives CASSRVTGTSGVNEQFF.

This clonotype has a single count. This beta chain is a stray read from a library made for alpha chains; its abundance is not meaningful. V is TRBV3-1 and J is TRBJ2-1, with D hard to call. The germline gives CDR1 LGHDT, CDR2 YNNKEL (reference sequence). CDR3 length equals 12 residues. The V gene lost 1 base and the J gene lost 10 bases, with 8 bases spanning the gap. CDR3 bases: TGTGCCAGCAGCCAAGGGCGATGGGAGCAGTTCTTC. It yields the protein CASSQGRWEQFF.

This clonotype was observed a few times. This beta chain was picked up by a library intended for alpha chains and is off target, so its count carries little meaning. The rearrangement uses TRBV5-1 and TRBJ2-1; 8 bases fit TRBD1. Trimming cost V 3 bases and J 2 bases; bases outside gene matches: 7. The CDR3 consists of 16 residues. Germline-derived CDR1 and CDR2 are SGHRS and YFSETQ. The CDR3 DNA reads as TGCGCCAGCAGCTCAAGGCCGGGACAGGCCTACAATGAGCAGTTCTTC. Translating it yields CASSSRPGQAYNEQFF.

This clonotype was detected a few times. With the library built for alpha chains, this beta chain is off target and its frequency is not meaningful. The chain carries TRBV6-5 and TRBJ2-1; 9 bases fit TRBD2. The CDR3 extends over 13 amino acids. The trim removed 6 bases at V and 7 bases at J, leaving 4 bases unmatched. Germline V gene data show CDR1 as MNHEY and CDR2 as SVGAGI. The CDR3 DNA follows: TGTGCCAGCAGAGGGACTAGCTGGAATGAGCAGTTCTTC. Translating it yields CASRGTSWNEQFF.

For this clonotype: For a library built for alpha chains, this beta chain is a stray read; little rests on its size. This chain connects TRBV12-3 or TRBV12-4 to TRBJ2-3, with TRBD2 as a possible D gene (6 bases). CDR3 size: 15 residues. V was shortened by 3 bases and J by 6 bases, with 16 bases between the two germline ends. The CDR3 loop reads CASSLEAGGVDTQYF. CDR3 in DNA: TGTGCCAGCAGTTTGGAAGCGGGCGGGGTGGATACGCAGTATTTT.

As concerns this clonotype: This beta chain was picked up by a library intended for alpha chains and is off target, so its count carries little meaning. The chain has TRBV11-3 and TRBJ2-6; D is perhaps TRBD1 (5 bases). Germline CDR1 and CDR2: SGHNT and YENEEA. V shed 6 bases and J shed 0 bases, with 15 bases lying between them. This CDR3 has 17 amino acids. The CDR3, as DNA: TGTGCCAGCAGTAAGGGGCAGGCCCGCTCTGGGGCCAACGTCCTGACTTTC. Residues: CASSKGQARSGANVLTF. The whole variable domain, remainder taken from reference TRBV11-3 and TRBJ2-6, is EAGVVQSPRYKIIEKKQPVAFWCNPISGHNTLYWYLQNLGQGPELLIRYENEEAVDDSQLPKDRFSAERLKGVDSTLKIQPAELGDSAVYLCASSKGQARSGANVLTFGAGSRLTVL.

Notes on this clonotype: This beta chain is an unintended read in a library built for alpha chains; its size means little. This chain's CDR3 is CSASRLRTASEAFF. CDR3 bases: TGCAGTGCTAGTAGACTCAGGACCGCAAGTGAAGCTTTCTTT. The chain has TRBV20-1 and TRBJ1-1, with no clear D. Per the germline V gene, CDR1 is DFQATT and CDR2 is SNEGSKA (reference sequence). Trimming left V 3 bases short and J 7 bases short, with 18 bases between. The CDR3 has 14 amino acids.

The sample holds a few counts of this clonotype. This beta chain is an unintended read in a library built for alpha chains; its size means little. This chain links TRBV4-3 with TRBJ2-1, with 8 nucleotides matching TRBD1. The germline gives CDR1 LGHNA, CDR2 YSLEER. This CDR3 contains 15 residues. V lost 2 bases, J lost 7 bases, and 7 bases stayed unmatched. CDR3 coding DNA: TGCGCCAGCAGCCAATCTTGGCAGGGGGCGAATGAGCAGTTCTTC. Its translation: CASSQSWQGANEQFF.

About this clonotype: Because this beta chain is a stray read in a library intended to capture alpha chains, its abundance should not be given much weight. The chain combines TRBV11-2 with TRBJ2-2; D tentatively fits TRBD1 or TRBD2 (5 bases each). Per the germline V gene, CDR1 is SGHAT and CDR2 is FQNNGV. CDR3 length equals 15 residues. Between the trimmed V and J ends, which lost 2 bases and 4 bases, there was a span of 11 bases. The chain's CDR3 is CASSLTGRGTGELFF. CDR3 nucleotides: TGTGCCAGCAGCTTAACGGGGCGCGGCACCGGGGAGCTGTTTTTT.

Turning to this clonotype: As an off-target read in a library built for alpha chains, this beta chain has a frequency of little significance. CDR3 coding DNA: TGTGCCAGCAGTTACTCTGGGGACCAGCCCCAGCATTTT. Its protein product is CASSYSGDQPQHF. The V call is TRBV6-5, the J call TRBJ1-5; possible D gene TRBD1, 5 bases. V was shortened by 0 bases and J by 7 bases, with 7 bases between the two germline ends. Germline V CDR1 and CDR2: MNHEY, SVGAGI. The CDR3 has 13 amino acids.

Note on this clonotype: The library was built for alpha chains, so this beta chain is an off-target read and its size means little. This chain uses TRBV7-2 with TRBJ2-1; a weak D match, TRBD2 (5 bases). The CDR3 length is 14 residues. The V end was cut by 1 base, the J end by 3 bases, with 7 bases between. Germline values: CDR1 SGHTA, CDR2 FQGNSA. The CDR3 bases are TGTGCCAGCAGCTTAGAACTAGTCTACAATGAGCAGTTCTTC. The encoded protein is CASSLELVYNEQFF.

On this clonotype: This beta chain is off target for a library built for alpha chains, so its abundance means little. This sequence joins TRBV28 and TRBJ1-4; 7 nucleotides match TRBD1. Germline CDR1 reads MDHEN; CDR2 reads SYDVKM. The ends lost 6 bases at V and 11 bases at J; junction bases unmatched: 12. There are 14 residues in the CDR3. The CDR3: CASSPRTGRDKLFF. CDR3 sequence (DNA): TGTGCCAGCAGCCCACGGACAGGACGTGACAAACTGTTTTTT. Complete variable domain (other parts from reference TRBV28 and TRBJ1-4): DVKVTQSSRYLVKRTGEKVFLECVQDMDHENMFWYRQDPGLGLRLIYFSYDVKMKEKGDIPEGYSVSREKKERFSLILESASTNQTSMYLCASSPRTGRDKLFFGSGTQLSVL.

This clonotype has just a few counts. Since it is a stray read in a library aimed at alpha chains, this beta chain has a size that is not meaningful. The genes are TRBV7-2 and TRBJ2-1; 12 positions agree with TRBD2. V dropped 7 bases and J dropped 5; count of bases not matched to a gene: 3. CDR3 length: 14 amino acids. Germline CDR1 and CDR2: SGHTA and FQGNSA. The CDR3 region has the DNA TGTGCCAGCACTAGCGGGAGGGCTCACAATGAGCAGTTCTTC. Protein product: CASTSGRAHNEQFF.

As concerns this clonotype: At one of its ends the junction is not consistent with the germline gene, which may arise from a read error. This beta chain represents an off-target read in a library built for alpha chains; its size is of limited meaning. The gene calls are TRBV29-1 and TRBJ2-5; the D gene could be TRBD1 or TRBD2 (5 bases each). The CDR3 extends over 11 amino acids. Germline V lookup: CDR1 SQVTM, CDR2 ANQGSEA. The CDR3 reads CCVKEGETQYF. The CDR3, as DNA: TGCTGCGTCAAAGAGGGGGAGACCCAGTACTTC.

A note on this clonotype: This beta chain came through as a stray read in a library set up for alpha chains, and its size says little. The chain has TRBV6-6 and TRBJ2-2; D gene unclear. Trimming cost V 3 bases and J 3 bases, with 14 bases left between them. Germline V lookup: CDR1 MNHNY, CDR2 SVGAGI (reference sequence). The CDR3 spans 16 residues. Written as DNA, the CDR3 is TGTGCCAGCAGTTATCTGGAGAGCCCGTACACCGGGGAGCTGTTTTTT. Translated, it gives CASSYLESPYTGELFF.

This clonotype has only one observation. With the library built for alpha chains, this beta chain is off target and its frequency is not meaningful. In DNA form, the CDR3 reads TGCAGCTCTGTATCCGGGACTAGAGGCAATGAGCAGTTCTTC. It specifies CSSVSGTRGNEQFF. The chain has TRBV20-1 and TRBJ2-1; TRBD2 matches 8 bases. Germline V gene sequence: CDR1 DFQATT, CDR2 SNEGSKA (reference sequence). The CDR3 contains 14 residues.

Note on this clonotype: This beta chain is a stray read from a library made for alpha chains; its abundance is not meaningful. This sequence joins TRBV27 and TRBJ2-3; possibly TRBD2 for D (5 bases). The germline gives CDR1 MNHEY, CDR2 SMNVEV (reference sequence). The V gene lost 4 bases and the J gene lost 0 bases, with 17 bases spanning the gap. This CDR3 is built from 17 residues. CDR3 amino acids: CASSSPGLAESTDTQYF. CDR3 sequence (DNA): TGTGCCAGCAGTTCCCCCGGACTCGCCGAGAGCACAGATACGCAGTATTTT.

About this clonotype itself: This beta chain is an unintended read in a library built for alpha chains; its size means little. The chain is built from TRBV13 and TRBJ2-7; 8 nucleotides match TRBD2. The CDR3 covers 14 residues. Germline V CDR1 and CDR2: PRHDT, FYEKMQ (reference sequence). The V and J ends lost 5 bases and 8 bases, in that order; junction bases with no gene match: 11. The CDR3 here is CASSHSGDRLKQYF. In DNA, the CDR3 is TGTGCCAGCAGCCATAGCGGGGACCGTTTGAAGCAGTACTTC. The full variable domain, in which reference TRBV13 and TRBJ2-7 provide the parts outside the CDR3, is AAGVIQSPRHLIKEKRETATLKCYPIPRHDTVYWYQQGPGQDPQFLISFYEKMQSDKGSIPDRFSAQQFSDYHSELNMSSLELGDSALYFCASSHSGDRLKQYFGPGTRLTVT.

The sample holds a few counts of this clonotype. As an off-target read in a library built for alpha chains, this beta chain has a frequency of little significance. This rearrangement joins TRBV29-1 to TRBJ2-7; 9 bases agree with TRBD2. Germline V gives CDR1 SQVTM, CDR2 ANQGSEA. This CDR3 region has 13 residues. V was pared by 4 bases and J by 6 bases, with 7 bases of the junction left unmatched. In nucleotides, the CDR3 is TGCAGCGTTGTCGAGCTAGCGGGAACCGAGCAGTACTTC. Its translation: CSVVELAGTEQYF.

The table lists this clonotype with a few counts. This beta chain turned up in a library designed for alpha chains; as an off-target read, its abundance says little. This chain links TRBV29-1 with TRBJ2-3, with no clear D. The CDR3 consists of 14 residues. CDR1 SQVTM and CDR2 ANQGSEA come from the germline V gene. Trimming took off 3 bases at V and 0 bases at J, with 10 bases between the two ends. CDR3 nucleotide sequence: TGCAGCGTTGAGAGCGTAACTAGCACAGATACGCAGTATTTT. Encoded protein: CSVESVTSTDTQYF.

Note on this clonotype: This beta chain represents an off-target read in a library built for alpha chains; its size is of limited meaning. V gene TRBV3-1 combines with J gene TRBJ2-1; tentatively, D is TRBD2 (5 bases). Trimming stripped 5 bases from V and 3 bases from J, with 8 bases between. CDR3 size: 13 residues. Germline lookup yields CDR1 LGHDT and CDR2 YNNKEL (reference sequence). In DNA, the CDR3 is TGTGCCAGCAGCGAAGGACTCTACAATGAGCAGTTCTTC. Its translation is CASSEGLYNEQFF.

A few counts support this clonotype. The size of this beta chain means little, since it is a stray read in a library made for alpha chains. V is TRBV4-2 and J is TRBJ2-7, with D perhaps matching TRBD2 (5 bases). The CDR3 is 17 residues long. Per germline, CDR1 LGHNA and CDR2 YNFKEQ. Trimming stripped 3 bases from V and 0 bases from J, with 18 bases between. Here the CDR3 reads CASSHRKGATSSYEQYF. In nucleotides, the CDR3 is TGTGCCAGCAGCCACCGAAAGGGAGCGACCAGCTCCTACGAGCAGTACTTC.

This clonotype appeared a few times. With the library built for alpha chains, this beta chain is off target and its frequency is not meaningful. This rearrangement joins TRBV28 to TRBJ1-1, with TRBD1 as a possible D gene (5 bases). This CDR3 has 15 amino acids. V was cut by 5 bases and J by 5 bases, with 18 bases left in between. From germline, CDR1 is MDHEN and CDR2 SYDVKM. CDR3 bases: TGTGCCAGCAGTCTTCGTTCTACAGGTCGGACTGAAGCTTTCTTT. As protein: CASSLRSTGRTEAFF.

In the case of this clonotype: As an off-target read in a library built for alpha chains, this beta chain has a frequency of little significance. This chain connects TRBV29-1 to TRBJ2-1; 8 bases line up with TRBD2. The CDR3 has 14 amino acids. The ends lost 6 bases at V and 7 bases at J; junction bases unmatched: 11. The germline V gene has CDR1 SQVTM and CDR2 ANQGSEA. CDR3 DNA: TGCAGCGTGCCGGCGAGCGGGAGTTTTAATGAGCAGTTCTTC. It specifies CSVPASGSFNEQFF.

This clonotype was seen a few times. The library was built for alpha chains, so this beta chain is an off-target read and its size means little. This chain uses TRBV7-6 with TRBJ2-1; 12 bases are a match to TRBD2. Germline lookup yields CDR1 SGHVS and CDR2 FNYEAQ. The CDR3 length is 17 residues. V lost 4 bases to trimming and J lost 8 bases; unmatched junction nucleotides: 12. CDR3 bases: TGTGCCAGCAGCTCCCGACTAGCGGGAGAGTCGGACTATGAGCAGTTCTTC. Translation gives CASSSRLAGESDYEQFF. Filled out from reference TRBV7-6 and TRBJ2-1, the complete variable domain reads GAGVSQSPRYKVTKRGQDVALRCDPISGHVSLYWYRQALGQGPEFLTYFNYEAQQDKSGLPNDRFSAERPEGSISTLTIQRTEQRDSAMYRCASSSRLAGESDYEQFFGPGTRLTVL.

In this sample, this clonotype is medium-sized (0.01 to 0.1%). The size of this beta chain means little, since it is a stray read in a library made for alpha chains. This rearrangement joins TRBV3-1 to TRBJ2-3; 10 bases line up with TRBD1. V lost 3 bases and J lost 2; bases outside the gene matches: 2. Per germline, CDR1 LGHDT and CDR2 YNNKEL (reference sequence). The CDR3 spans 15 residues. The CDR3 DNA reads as TGTGCCAGCAGCCAGGGACAGGGGTTCACAGATACGCAGTATTTT. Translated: CASSQGQGFTDTQYF.

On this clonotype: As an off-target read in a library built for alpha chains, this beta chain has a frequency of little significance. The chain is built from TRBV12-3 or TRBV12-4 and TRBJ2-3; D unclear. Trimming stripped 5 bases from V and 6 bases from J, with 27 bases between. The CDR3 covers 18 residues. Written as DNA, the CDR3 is TGTGCCAGCAGTCTAACCGCCGGGTACGGGTCCTTTGATGATACGCAGTATTTT. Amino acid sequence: CASSLTAGYGSFDDTQYF.

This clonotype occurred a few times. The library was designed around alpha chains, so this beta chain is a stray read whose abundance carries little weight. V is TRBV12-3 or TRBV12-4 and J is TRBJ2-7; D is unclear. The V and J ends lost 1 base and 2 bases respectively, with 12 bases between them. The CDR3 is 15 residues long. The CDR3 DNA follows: TGTGCCAGCAGTTTAGGGGCGTCCGCGACCTACGAGCAGTACTTC. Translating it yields CASSLGASATYEQYF.

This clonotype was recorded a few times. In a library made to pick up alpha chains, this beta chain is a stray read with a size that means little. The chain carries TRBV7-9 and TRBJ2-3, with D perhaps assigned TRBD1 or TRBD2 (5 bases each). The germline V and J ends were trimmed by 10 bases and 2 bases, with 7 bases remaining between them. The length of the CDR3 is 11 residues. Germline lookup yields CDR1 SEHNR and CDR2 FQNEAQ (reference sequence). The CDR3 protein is CAKGTTDTQYF. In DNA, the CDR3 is TGTGCCAAGGGGACCACAGATACGCAGTATTTT.

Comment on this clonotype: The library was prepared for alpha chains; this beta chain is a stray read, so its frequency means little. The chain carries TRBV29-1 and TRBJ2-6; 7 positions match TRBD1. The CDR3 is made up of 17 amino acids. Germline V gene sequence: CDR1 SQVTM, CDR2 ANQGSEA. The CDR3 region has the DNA TGCAGGACTGCTTGGGACAGCAACTGCTCTGGGGCCAACGTCCTGACTTTC. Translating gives CRTAWDSNCSGANVLTF.